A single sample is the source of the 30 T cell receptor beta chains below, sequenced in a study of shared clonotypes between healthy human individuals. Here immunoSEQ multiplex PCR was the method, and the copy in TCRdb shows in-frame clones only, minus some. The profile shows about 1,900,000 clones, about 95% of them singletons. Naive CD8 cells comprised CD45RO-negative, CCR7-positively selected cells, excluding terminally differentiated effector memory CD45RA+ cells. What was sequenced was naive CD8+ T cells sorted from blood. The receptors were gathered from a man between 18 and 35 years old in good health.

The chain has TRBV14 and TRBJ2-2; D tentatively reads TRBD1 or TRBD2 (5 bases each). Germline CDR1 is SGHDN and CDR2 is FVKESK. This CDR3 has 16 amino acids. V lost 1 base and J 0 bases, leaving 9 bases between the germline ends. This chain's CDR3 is CASSQAGLSNTGELFF. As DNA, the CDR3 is TGTGCCAGCAGCCAAGCGGGGCTATCGAACACCGGGGAGCTGTTTTTT.

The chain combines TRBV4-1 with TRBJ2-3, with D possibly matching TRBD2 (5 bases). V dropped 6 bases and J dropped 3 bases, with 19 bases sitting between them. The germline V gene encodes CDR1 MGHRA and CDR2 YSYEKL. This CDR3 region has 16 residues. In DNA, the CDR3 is TGCGCCAGCAGGCCCCTTGTGGAGGTTCAGACAGATACGCAGTATTTT. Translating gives CASRPLVEVQTDTQYF.

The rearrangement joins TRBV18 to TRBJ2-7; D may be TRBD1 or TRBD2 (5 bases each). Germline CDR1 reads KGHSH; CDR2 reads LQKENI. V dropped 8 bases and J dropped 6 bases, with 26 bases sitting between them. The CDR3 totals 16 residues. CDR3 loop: CASAEGVGTASSEQYF. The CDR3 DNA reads TGTGCCAGCGCAGAAGGGGTAGGGACCGCCTCTAGCGAGCAGTACTTC.

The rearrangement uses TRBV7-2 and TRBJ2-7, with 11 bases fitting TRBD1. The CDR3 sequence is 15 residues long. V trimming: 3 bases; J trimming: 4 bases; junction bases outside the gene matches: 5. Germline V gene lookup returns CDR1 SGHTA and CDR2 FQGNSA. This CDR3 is CASSFFRDRGYEQYF. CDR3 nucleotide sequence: TGTGCCAGCAGCTTCTTCCGGGACAGGGGGTACGAGCAGTACTTC. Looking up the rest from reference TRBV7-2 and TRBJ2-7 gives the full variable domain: GAGVSQSPSNKVTEKGKDVELRCDPISGHTALYWYRQSLGQGLEFLIYFQGNSAPDKSGLPSDRFSAERTGGSVSTLTIQRTQQEDSAVYLCASSFFRDRGYEQYFGPGTRLTVT.

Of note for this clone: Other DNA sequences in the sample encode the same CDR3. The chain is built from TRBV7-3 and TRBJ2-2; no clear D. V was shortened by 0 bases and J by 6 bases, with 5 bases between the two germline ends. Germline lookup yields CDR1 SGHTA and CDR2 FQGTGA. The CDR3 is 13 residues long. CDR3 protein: CASSLTGPGELFF. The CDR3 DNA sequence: TGTGCCAGCAGCTTAACAGGGCCCGGGGAGCTGTTTTTT.

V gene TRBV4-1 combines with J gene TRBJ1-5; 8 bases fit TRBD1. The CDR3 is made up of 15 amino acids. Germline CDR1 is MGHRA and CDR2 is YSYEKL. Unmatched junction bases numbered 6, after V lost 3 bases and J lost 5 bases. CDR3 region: CASSHQDRVDQPQHF. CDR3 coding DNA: TGCGCCAGCAGCCACCAGGACAGGGTGGATCAGCCCCAGCATTTT.

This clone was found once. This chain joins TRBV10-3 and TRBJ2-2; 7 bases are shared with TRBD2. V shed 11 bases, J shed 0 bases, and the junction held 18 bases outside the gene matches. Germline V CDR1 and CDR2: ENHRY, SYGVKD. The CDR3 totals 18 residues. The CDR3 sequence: CALLRGEGGIPNTGELFF. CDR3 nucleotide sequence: TGTGCCCTTCTTCGGGGGGAAGGTGGGATCCCGAACACCGGGGAGCTGTTTTTT.

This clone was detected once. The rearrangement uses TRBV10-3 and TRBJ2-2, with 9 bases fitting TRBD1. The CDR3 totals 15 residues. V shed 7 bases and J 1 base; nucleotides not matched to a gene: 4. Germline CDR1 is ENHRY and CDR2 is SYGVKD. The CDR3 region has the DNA TGTGCCATCAATCGGGACAGGGAGAACACCGGGGAGCTGTTTTTT. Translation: CAINRDRENTGELFF.

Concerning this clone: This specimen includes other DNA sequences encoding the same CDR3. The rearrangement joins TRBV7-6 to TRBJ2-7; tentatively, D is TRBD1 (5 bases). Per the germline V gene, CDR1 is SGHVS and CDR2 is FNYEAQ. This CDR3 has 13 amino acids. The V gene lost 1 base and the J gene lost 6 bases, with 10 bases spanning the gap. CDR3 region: CASSLGTGSEQYF. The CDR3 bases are TGTGCCAGCAGCTTAGGAACAGGTTCCGAGCAGTACTTC.

CDR3 amino acids: CASSPRDRAGQPQHF. CDR3 coding DNA: TGTGCCAGCAGTCCCCGGGACAGGGCGGGACAGCCCCAGCATTTT. This chain connects TRBV28 to TRBJ1-5; 9 nucleotides line up with TRBD1. There are 15 residues in the CDR3. V trimming: 5 bases; J trimming: 7 bases; junction bases outside the gene matches: 9. The germline V gene has CDR1 MDHEN and CDR2 SYDVKM.

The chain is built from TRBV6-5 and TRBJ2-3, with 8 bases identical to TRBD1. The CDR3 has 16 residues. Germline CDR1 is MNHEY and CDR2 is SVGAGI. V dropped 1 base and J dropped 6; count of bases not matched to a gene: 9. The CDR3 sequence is CASSYLAGGDLDTQYF. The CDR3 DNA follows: TGTGCCAGCAGTTACTTAGCAGGGGGCGACCTGGATACGCAGTATTTT.

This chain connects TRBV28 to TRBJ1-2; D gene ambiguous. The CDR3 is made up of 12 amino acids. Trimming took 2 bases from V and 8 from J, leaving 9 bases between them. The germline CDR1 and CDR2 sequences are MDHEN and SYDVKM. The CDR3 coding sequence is TGTGCCAGCAGTTTAGGGCTGGAGGGCTACACCTTC. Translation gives CASSLGLEGYTF.

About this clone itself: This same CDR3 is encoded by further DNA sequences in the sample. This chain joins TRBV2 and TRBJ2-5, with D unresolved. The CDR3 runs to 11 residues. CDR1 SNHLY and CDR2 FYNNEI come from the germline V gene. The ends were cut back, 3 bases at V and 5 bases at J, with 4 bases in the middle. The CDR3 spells CASSDWETQYF. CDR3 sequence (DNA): TGTGCCAGCAGTGACTGGGAGACCCAGTACTTC.

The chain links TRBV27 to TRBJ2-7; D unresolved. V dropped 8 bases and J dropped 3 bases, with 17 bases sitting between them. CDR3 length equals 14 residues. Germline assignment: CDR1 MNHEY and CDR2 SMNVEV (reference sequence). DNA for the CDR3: TGTGCCAGCCGGATTGGTGCGGTAGGCTACGAGCAGTACTTC. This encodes CASRIGAVGYEQYF.

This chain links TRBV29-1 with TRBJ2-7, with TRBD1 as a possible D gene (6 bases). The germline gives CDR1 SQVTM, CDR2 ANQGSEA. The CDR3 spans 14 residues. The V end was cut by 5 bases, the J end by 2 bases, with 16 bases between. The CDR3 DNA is TGCAGCGTTCAACCGGACAGCGCAACCTACGAGCAGTACTTC. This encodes CSVQPDSATYEQYF.

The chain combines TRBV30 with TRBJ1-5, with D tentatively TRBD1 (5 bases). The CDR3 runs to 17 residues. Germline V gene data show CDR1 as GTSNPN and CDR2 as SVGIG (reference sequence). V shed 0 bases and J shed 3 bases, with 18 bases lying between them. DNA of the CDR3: TGTGCCTGGAGTGTAAAGGCGGCGGTGGACACCAATCAGCCCCAGCATTTT. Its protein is CAWSVKAAVDTNQPQHF.

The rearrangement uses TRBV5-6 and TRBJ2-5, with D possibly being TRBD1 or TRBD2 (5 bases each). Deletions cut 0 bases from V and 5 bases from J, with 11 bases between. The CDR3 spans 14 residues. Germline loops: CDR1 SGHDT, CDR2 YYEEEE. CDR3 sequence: CASSLAWGGETQYF. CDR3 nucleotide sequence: TGTGCCAGCAGCTTGGCCTGGGGCGGGGAGACCCAGTACTTC.

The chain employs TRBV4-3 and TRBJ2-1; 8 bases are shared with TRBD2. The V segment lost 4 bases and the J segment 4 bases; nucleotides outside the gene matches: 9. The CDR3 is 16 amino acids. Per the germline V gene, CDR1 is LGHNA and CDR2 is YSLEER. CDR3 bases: TGCGCCAGCAGCCCCCGGGATAGCGGGGCTTACAATGAGCAGTTCTTC. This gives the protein CASSPRDSGAYNEQFF.

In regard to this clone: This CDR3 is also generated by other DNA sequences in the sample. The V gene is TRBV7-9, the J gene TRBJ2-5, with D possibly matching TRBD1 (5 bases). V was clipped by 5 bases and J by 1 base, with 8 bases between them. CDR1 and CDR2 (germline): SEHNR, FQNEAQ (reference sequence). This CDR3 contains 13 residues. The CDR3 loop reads CASSPQGQETQYF. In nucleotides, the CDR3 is TGTGCCAGCAGCCCTCAGGGCCAAGAGACCCAGTACTTC.

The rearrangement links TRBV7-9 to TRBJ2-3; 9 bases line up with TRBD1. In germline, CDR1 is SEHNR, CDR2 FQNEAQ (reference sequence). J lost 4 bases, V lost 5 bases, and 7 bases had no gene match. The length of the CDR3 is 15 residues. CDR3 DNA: TGTGCCAGCAGCGCACAGGGGGCTTCCCCAGATACGCAGTATTTT. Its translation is CASSAQGASPDTQYF.

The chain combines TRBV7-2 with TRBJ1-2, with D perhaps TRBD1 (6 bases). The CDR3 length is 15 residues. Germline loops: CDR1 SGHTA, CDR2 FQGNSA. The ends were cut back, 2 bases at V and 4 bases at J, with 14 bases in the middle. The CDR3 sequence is CASSLPGQLVYGYTF. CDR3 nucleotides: TGTGCCAGCAGCTTACCGGGACAACTTGTCTATGGCTACACCTTC.

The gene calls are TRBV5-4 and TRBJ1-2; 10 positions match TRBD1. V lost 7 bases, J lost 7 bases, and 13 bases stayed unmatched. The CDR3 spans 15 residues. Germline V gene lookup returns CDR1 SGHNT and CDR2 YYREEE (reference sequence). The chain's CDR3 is CASVGTGDIFGGYTF. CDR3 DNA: TGTGCCAGCGTGGGGACAGGGGATATTTTTGGTGGCTACACCTTC.

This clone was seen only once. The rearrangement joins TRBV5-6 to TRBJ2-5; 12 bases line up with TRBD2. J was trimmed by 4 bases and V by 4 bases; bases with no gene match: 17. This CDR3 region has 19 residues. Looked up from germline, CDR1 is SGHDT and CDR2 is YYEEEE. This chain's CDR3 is CASSLWTSGTPRSRETQYF. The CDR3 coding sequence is TGTGCCAGCAGCCTTTGGACTAGCGGGACCCCTCGTAGTCGAGAGACCCAGTACTTC.

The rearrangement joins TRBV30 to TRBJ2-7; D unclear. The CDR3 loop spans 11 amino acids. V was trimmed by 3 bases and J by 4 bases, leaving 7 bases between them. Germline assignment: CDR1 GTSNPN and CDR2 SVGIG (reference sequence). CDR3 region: CAWRWGYEQYF. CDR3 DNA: TGTGCCTGGAGATGGGGTTACGAGCAGTACTTC.

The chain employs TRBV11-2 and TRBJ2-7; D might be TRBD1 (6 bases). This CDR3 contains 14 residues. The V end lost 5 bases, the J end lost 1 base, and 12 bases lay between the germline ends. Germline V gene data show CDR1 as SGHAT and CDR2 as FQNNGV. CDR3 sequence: CASSVARGSYEQYF. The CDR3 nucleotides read TGTGCCAGCAGCGTAGCGAGGGGGTCCTACGAGCAGTACTTC.

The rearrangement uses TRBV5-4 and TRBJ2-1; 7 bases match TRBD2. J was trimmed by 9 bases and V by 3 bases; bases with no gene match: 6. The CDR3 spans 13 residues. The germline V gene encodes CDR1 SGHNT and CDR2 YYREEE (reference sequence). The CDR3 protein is CASSSTSDSEQFF. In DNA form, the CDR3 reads TGTGCCAGCAGCTCAACTAGCGACTCTGAGCAGTTCTTC.

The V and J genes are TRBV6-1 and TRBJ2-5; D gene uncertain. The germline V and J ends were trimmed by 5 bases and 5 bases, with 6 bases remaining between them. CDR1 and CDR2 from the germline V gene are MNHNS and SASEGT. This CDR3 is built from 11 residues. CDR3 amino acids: CASSYSETQYF. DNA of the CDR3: TGTGCCAGCAGTTATTCCGAGACCCAGTACTTC.

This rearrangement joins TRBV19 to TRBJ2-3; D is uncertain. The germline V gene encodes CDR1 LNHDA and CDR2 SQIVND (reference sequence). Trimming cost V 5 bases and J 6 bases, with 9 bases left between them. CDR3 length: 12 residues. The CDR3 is CASSLDFDTQYF. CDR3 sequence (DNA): TGTGCCAGTAGTCTCGACTTTGATACGCAGTATTTT.

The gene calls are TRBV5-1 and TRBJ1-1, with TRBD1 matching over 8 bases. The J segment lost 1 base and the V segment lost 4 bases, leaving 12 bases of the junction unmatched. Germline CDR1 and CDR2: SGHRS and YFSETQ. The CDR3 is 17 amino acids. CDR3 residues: CASSLPTGAVGNTEAFF. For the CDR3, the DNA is TGCGCCAGCAGCCTGCCGACAGGGGCAGTGGGGAACACTGAAGCTTTCTTT.

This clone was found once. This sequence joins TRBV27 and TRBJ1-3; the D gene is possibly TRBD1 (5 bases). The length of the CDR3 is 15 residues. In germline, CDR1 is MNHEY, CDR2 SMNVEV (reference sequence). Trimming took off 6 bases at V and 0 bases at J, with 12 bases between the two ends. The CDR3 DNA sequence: TGTGCCAGCAGCCCGACAGCGAACTCTGGAAACACCATATATTTT. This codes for CASSPTANSGNTIYF.